Below are 20 T cell receptor beta chains sequenced from a single sample in a study of beta chain features in type 1 diabetes. Overall study results and limits: In all four CD4+ subsets, TCRB CDR3 length was significantly, moderately reduced in type 1 diabetes.

TCRB transcripts that were expressed got sequenced, as all of the isolated RNA had been reverse transcribed. Data came from immunoSEQ multiplex PCR; TCRdb stores just in-frame clones and leaves some out. This sample carries roughly 700,000 clones, roughly 13% of them seen once, and the ten largest clones take approximately 0.022%. For these receptors, no antigen is known. The material sequenced was naive CD4+ T cells from blood. Receptor source: a man aged 18 to 29 with type 1 diabetes.

This clone occurred a few times. The V and J genes are TRBV4-1 and TRBJ2-3; 12 bases are shared with TRBD1. This CDR3 region has 17 residues. The V gene's germline CDR1 is MGHRA and CDR2 YSYEKL. V lost 1 base, J lost 6 bases, and 8 bases stayed unmatched. The CDR3 DNA reads as TGCGCCAGCAGCCAAGTAGTGGGACAGGGGGCAGCTGATACGCAGTATTTT. It is translated as CASSQVVGQGAADTQYF.

V usage is TRBV28 and J usage is TRBJ1-2; D remains ambiguous. The V gene's germline CDR1 is MDHEN and CDR2 SYDVKM. The CDR3 length is 14 residues. Trimming removed 2 bases at V and 2 bases at J, with 9 bases between. CDR3 in amino acids: CASSLTVLNYGYTF. The DNA for the CDR3 is TGTGCCAGCAGTTTAACCGTCTTGAACTATGGCTACACCTTC.

There are a few counts of this clone. V usage is TRBV7-2 and J usage is TRBJ2-7, with 8 bases matching TRBD2. V dropped 2 bases and J dropped 4; count of bases not matched to a gene: 7. Germline V gene lookup returns CDR1 SGHTA and CDR2 FQGNSA. The CDR3 loop spans 15 amino acids. The CDR3 sequence: CASSLTVGLAYEQYF. CDR3 nucleotides: TGTGCCAGCAGCTTAACCGTCGGACTAGCTTACGAGCAGTACTTC.

This CDR3 is CAWRTGQGGNSPLHF. CDR3 nucleotides: TGTGCCTGGAGGACAGGACAGGGGGGGAATTCACCCCTCCACTTT. The chain recombines TRBV30 with TRBJ1-6; 10 positions agree with TRBD1. CDR3 size: 15 residues. CDR1 is GTSNPN, CDR2 SVGIG, per germline (reference sequence). The V segment lost 3 bases and the J segment 7 bases; nucleotides outside the gene matches: 6.

This clone was seen a handful of times. The sample has other DNA sequences that encode this CDR3 too. V is TRBV14 and J is TRBJ1-2; D remains unclear. The CDR3 runs 13 residues. Germline CDR1 is SGHDN and CDR2 is FVKESK. V dropped 1 base and J dropped 3 bases, with 6 bases sitting between them. CDR3 residues: CASSQGTDYGYTF. CDR3 bases: TGTGCCAGCAGCCAAGGTACAGACTATGGCTACACCTTC.

This clone appeared a few times. CDR3: CASSSDRGAQPQHF. The CDR3 coding sequence is TGTGCCAGCAGTTCAGACAGAGGAGCTCAGCCCCAGCATTTT. This chain uses TRBV27 with TRBJ1-5, with D tentatively TRBD1 (5 bases). The CDR3 length is 14 residues. Germline loops: CDR1 MNHEY, CDR2 SMNVEV (reference sequence). The V gene lost 4 bases and the J gene lost 6 bases, with 13 bases spanning the gap.

This clone was picked up a small number of times. This CDR3 is CTSFLYRLWGAKNNEQFF. The CDR3, as DNA: TGCACCAGCTTCTTATACCGGTTGTGGGGGGCCAAGAACAATGAGCAGTTCTTC. J is TRBJ2-1 and V is TRBV1. TRBV1 is noted as a pseudogene. The CDR3 spans 18 residues.

The chain carries TRBV9 and TRBJ2-2; 7 bases align to TRBD2. This CDR3 has 14 residues. Germline CDR1 is SGDLS and CDR2 is YYNGEE. V shed 2 bases and J 4 bases; nucleotides not matched to a gene: 2. The CDR3 DNA reads TGTGCCAGCAGCGTCCTAGCGGCCACCGGGGAGCTGTTTTTT. The encoded protein is CASSVLAATGELFF. Using reference TRBV9 and TRBJ2-2 for the parts outside the CDR3, the full variable domain is DSGVTQTPKHLITATGQRVTLRCSPRSGDLSVYWYQQSLDQGLQFLIQYYNGEERAKGNILERFSAQQFPDLHSELNLSSLELGDSALYFCASSVLAATGELFFGEGSRLTVL.

The sample holds a few counts of this clone. This sequence joins TRBV2 and TRBJ2-3; D gene uncertain. V gave up 5 bases and J gave up 4 bases, with 1 base separating them. The CDR3 runs to 10 residues. The germline gives CDR1 SNHLY, CDR2 FYNNEI. This CDR3 reads CASSPDTQYF. The DNA of the CDR3 is TGTGCCAGCAGTCCAGATACGCAGTATTTT.

With respect to this clone: The same CDR3 also results from other DNA sequences found in this sample. V gene TRBV5-1 combines with J gene TRBJ2-2; D remains ambiguous. V lost 1 base and J 3 bases, leaving 7 bases between the germline ends. The CDR3 covers 14 residues. CDR1 SGHRS and CDR2 YFSETQ come from the germline V gene. DNA for the CDR3: TGCGCCAGCAGCTTGTCAGGAGACACCGGGGAGCTGTTTTTT. It codes for CASSLSGDTGELFF.

The chain uses TRBV19 and TRBJ1-5; D is unresolved. V lost 3 bases and J 7 bases, leaving 19 bases between the germline ends. This CDR3 is built from 16 residues. Germline lookup yields CDR1 LNHDA and CDR2 SQIVND (reference sequence). The CDR3 DNA reads TGTGCCAGTAGTATTACCCCAGGTTTCACCTGGCAGCCCCAGCATTTT. Its translation is CASSITPGFTWQPQHF.

The table lists this clone with a few counts. The V gene is TRBV23-1, the J gene TRBJ1-2; TRBD1 agrees at 8 bases. TRBV23-1 has ORF status, its function being uncertain. The junction had 1 base not matched to a gene; V was cut back by 2 bases and J by 14 bases. This CDR3 is built from 10 residues. The CDR3 DNA reads as TGCGCCAGCAGTCAAAGGGACAGGACCTTC. It encodes CASSQRDRTF.

This clone was recorded a few times. The chain uses TRBV19 and TRBJ2-2; 7 nucleotides agree with TRBD1. The germline V gene has CDR1 LNHDA and CDR2 SQIVND (reference sequence). The V and J ends lost 5 bases and 0 bases, in that order; junction bases with no gene match: 9. The CDR3 runs to 17 residues. CDR3 sequence reads: CASSLGTAVTNTGELFF. CDR3 bases: TGTGCCAGTAGTCTCGGGACAGCAGTAACGAACACCGGGGAGCTGTTTTTT.

This chain uses TRBV27 with TRBJ1-2; D gene unclear. This CDR3 has 15 residues. The ends were cut back, 6 bases at V and 0 bases at J, with 14 bases in the middle. In germline, CDR1 is MNHEY, CDR2 SMNVEV (reference sequence). For the CDR3, the DNA is TGTGCCAGCAGACCTTTCAGCGAGACTAACTATGGCTACACCTTC. It translates to CASRPFSETNYGYTF.

This rearrangement joins TRBV7-9 to TRBJ2-5, with TRBD1 matching over 7 bases. Germline CDR1 is SEHNR and CDR2 is FQNEAQ (reference sequence). V was clipped by 6 bases and J by 5 bases; unmatched bases: 12. This CDR3 contains 15 residues. CDR3 DNA: TGTGCCAGCAGGCGTCAATCAGGGGGTATGGAGACCCAGTACTTC. It translates to CASRRQSGGMETQYF.

The sample holds a few counts of this clone. J is TRBJ2-3 and V is TRBV28; the D gene is possibly TRBD2 (7 bases). Germline-derived CDR1 and CDR2 are MDHEN and SYDVKM. The V end lost 1 base, the J end lost 3 bases, and 20 bases lay between the germline ends. The CDR3 length is 18 residues. CDR3 region: CASSLSFMRGRGTDTQYF. For the CDR3, the DNA is TGTGCCAGCAGTTTATCTTTCATGCGGGGGCGAGGGACAGATACGCAGTATTTT.

V is TRBV7-9 and J is TRBJ1-6, with D tentatively TRBD1 (5 bases). The CDR3 is 16 residues long. Looked up from germline, CDR1 is SEHNR and CDR2 is FQNEAQ (reference sequence). V was shortened by 5 bases and J by 0 bases, with 11 bases between the two germline ends. The CDR3 region is CASSPAGSSYNSPLHF. CDR3 sequence (DNA): TGTGCCAGCAGCCCTGCAGGGAGCTCCTATAATTCACCCCTCCACTTT.

A note on this clone: This same CDR3 is encoded by further DNA sequences in the sample. The gene calls are TRBV6-6 and TRBJ1-1; D unclear. The CDR3 has 12 amino acids. Germline V gene data show CDR1 as MNHNY and CDR2 as SVGAGI (reference sequence). Trimming cost V 6 bases and J 1 base, with 6 bases left between them. CDR3 protein: CASSRQNTEAFF. Here the CDR3 DNA reads TGTGCCAGCAGCCGACAGAACACTGAAGCTTTCTTT.

The sample holds a few counts of this clone. The rearrangement joins TRBV19 to TRBJ2-1, with 8 bases identical to TRBD1. Unmatched junction bases numbered 7, after V lost 3 bases and J lost 12 bases. Per the germline V gene, CDR1 is LNHDA and CDR2 is SQIVND (reference sequence). The CDR3 loop spans 13 amino acids. The CDR3 loop is CASSIPDRERQFF. As DNA, the CDR3 is TGTGCCAGTAGTATCCCGGACAGGGAAAGGCAGTTCTTC.

This chain links TRBV6-6 with TRBJ2-1; 7 nucleotides line up with TRBD2. Germline CDR1 is MNHNY and CDR2 is SVGAGI (reference sequence). This CDR3 comprises 15 residues. V dropped 1 base and J dropped 4; count of bases not matched to a gene: 4. The CDR3 bases are TGTGCCAGCAGTTACTTTGCGGGAGATTACAATGAGCAGTTCTTC. This encodes CASSYFAGDYNEQFF.